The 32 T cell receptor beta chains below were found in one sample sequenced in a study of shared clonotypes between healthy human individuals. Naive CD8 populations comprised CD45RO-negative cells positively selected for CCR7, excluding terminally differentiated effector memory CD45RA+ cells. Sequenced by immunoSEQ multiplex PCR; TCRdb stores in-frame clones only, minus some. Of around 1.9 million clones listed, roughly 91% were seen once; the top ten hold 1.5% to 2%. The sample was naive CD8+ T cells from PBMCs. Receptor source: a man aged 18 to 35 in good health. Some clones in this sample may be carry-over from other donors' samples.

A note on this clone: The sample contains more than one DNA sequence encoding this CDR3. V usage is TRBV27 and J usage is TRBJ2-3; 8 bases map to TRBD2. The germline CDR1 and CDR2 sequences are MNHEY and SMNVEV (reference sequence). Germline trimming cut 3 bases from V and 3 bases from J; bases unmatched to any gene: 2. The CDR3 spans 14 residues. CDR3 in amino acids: CASSFREGTDTQYF. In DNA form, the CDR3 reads TGTGCCAGCAGTTTTCGGGAGGGAACAGATACGCAGTATTTT.

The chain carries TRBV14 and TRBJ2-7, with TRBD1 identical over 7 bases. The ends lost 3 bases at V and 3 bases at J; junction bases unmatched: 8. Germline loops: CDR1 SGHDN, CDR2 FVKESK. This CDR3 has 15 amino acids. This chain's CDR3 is CASSQHGTADYEQYF. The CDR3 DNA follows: TGTGCCAGCAGCCAGCACGGGACAGCGGACTACGAGCAGTACTTC.

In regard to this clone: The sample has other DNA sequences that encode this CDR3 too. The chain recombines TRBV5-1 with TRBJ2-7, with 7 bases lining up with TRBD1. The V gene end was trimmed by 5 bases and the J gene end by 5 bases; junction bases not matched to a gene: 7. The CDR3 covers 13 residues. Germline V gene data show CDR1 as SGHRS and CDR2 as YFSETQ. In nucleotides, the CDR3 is TGCGCCAGCAGTAGCACAGGGGCCCACGAGCAGTACTTC. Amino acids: CASSSTGAHEQYF.

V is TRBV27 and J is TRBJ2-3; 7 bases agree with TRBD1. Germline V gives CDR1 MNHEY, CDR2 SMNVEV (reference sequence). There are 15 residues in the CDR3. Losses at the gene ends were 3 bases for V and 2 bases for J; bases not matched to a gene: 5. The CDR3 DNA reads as TGTGCCAGCAGTTTGCGGACAGGAAACACAGATACGCAGTATTTT. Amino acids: CASSLRTGNTDTQYF.

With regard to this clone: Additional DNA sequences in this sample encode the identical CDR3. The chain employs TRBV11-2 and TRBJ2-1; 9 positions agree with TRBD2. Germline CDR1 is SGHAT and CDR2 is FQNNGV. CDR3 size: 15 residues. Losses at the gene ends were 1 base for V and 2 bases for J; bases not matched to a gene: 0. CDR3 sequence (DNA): TGTGCCAGCAGCTTAGGACTAGCGGCCTACAATGAGCAGTTCTTC. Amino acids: CASSLGLAAYNEQFF. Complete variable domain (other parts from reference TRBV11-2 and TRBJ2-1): EAGVAQSPRYKIIEKRQSVAFWCNPISGHATLYWYQQILGQGPKLLIQFQNNGVVDDSQLPKDRFSAERLKGVDSTLKIQPAKLEDSAVYLCASSLGLAAYNEQFFGPGTRLTVL.

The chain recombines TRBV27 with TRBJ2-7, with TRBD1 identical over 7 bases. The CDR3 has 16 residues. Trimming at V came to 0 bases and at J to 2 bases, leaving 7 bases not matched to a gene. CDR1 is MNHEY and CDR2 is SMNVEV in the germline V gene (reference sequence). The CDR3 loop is CASSLSITGVPYEQYF. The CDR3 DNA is TGTGCCAGCAGTTTATCGATTACAGGGGTCCCCTACGAGCAGTACTTC.

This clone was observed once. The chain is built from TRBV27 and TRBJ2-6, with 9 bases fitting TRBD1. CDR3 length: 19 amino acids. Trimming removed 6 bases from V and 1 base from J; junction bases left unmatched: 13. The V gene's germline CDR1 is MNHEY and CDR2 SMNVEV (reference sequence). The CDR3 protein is CASSLLPGQGLSGANVLTF. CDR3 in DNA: TGTGCCAGCAGCCTCCTGCCGGGACAGGGCCTATCTGGGGCCAACGTCCTGACTTTC.

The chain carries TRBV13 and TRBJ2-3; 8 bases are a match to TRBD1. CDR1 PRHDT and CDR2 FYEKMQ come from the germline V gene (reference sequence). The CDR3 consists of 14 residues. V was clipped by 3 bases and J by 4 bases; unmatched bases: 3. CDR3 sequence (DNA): TGTGCCAGCAGCTTCGGACAGGGAGCAGATACGCAGTATTTT. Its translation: CASSFGQGADTQYF.

This CDR3 is CASRTTGGELFF. CDR3 nucleotides: TGTGCCAGCCGAACCACGGGCGGGGAGCTGTTTTTT. V is TRBV27 and J is TRBJ2-2, with D unresolved. In germline, CDR1 is MNHEY, CDR2 SMNVEV (reference sequence). The CDR3 sequence is 12 residues long. V lost 8 bases and J lost 7, with 11 bases in between.

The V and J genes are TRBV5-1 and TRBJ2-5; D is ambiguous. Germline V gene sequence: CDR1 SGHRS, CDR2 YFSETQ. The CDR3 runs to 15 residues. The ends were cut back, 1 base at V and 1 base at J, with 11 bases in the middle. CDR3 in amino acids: CASSLSSTVQETQYF. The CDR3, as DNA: TGCGCCAGCAGCTTGAGCTCGACTGTCCAAGAGACCCAGTACTTC.

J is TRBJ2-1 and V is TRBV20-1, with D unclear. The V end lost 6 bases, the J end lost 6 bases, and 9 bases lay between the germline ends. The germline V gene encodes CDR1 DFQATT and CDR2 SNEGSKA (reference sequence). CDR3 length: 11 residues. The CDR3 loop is CSASYSNEQFF. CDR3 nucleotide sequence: TGCAGTGCCAGTTACAGCAATGAGCAGTTCTTC.

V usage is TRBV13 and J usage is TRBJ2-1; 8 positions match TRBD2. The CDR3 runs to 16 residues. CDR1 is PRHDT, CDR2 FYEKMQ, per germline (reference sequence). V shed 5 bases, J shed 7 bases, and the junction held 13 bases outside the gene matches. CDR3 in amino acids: CASSAGAGDRGNEQFF. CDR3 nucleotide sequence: TGTGCCAGCAGCGCCGGAGCGGGAGATCGGGGGAATGAGCAGTTCTTC.

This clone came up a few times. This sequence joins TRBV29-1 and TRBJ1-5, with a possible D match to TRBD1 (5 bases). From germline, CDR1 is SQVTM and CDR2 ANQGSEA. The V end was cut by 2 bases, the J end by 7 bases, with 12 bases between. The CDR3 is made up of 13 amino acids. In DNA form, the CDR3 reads TGCAGCGTTGAATGGGGGAACGGACAGCCCCAGCATTTT. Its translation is CSVEWGNGQPQHF.

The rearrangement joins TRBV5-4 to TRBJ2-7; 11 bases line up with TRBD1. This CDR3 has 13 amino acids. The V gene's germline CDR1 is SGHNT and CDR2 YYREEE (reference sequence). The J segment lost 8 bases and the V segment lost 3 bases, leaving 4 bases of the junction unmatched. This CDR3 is CASSSGQGAKQYF. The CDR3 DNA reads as TGTGCCAGCAGCTCCGGACAGGGGGCGAAGCAGTACTTC.

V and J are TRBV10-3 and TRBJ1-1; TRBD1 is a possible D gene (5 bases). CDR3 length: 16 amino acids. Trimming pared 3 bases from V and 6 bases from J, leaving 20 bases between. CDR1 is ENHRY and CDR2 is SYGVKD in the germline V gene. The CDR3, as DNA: TGTGCCATCAGTGAAGGGGCCCCGGGGGGATACCCTGAAGCTTTCTTT. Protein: CAISEGAPGGYPEAFF.

The chain's CDR3 is CASSVVLGEGLNTEAFF. The CDR3, as DNA: TGTGCCAGCAGCGTAGTATTAGGGGAGGGGCTGAACACTGAAGCTTTCTTT. The chain carries TRBV9 and TRBJ1-1; TRBD1 might be the D (5 bases). V lost 0 bases and J lost 0, with 15 bases in between. Germline CDR1 SGDLS, CDR2 YYNGEE. The CDR3 covers 17 residues. The entire variable domain, with the rest obtained from reference TRBV9 and TRBJ1-1, is as follows: DSGVTQTPKHLITATGQRVTLRCSPRSGDLSVYWYQQSLDQGLQFLIQYYNGEERAKGNILERFSAQQFPDLHSELNLSSLELGDSALYFCASSVVLGEGLNTEAFFGQGTRLTVV.

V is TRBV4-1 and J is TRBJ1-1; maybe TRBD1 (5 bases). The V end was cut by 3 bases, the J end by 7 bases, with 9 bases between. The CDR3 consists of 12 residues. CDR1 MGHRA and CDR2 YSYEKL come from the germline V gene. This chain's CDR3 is CASSQGRGEAFF. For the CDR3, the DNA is TGCGCCAGCAGCCAGGGACGGGGTGAAGCTTTCTTT.

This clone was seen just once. CDR3 region: CASSPSSGRAPYNEQFF. The CDR3 nucleotides are TGTGCCAGCAGCCCCTCTAGCGGGAGGGCTCCCTACAATGAGCAGTTCTTC. The chain is built from TRBV5-6 and TRBJ2-1; 12 bases align to TRBD2. Germline trimming cut 4 bases from V and 2 bases from J; bases unmatched to any gene: 7. The CDR3 runs 17 residues. Germline V gene lookup returns CDR1 SGHDT and CDR2 YYEEEE. The full variable domain, in which reference TRBV5-6 and TRBJ2-1 provide the parts outside the CDR3, is DAGVTQSPTHLIKTRGQQVTLRCSPKSGHDTVSWYQQALGQGPQFIFQYYEEEERQRGNFPDRFSGHQFPNYSSELNVNALLLGDSALYLCASSPSSGRAPYNEQFFGPGTRLTVL.

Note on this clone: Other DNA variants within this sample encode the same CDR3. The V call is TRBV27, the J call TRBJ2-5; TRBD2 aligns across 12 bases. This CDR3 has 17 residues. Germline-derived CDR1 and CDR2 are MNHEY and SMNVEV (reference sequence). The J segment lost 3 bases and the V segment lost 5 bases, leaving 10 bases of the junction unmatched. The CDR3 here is CASSLLGLAGPEETQYF. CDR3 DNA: TGTGCCAGCAGTCTCCTAGGACTAGCGGGACCCGAAGAGACCCAGTACTTC.

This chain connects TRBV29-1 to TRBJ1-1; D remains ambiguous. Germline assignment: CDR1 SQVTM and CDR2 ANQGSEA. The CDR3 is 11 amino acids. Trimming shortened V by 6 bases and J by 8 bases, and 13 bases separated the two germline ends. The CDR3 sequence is CSVDAYGEAFF. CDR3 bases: TGCAGCGTGGATGCCTACGGAGAAGCTTTCTTT.

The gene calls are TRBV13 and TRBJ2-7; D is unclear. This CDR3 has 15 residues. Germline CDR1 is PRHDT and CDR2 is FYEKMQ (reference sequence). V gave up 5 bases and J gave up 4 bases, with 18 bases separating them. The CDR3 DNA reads TGTGCCAGCAGCCTGGGTCCTGGCGGAATTTACGAGCAGTACTTC. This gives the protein CASSLGPGGIYEQYF.

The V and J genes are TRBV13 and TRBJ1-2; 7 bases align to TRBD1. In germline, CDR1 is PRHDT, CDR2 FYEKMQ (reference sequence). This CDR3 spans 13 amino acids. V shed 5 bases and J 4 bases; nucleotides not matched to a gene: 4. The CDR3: CASSTAGGYGYTF. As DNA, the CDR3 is TGTGCCAGCAGCACAGCAGGGGGCTATGGCTACACCTTC.

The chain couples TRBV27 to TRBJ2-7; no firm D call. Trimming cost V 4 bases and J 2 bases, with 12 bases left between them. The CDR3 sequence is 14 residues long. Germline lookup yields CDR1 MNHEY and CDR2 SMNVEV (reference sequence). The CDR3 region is CASSSRTDAYEQYF. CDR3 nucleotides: TGTGCCAGCAGTTCTCGGACCGACGCCTACGAGCAGTACTTC.

CDR3 in DNA: TGTGCCAGCAGCTTAGGGTTTGTTAGCCTAGCCCCTGGCTACACCTTC. Its translation: CASSLGFVSLAPGYTF. The chain has TRBV7-8 and TRBJ1-2; unclear D gene. Germline V gene lookup returns CDR1 SGHVS and CDR2 FQNEAQ. V was clipped by 1 base and J by 7 bases, with 19 bases between them. The CDR3 spans 16 residues. Together with reference TRBV7-8 and TRBJ1-2, the CDR3 gives the full variable domain: GAGVSQSPRYKVAKRGQDVALRCDPISGHVSLFWYQQALGQGPEFLTYFQNEAQLDKSGLPSDRFFAERPEGSVSTLKIQRTQQEDSAVYLCASSLGFVSLAPGYTFGSGTRLTVV.

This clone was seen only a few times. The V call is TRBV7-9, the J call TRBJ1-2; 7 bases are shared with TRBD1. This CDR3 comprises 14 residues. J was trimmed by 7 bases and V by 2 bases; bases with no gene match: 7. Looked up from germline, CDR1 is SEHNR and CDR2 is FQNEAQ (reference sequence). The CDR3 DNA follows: TGTGCCAGCAGCTTATCCGACAGGGACGCTGGCTACACCTTC. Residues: CASSLSDRDAGYTF.

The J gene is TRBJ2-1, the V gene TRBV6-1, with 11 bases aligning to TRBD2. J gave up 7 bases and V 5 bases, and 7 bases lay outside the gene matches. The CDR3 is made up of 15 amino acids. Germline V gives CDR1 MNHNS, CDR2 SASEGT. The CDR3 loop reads CASSLRLAGLNEQFF. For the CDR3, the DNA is TGTGCCAGCAGTCTCCGACTAGCGGGATTGAATGAGCAGTTCTTC.

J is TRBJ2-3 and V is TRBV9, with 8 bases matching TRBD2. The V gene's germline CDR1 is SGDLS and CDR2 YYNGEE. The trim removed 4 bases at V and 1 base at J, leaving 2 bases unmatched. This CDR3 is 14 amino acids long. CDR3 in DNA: TGTGCCAGCAGCAAAGCGGGAGGCACAGATACGCAGTATTTT. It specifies CASSKAGGTDTQYF. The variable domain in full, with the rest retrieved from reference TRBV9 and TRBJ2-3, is DSGVTQTPKHLITATGQRVTLRCSPRSGDLSVYWYQQSLDQGLQFLIQYYNGEERAKGNILERFSAQQFPDLHSELNLSSLELGDSALYFCASSKAGGTDTQYFGPGTRLTVL.

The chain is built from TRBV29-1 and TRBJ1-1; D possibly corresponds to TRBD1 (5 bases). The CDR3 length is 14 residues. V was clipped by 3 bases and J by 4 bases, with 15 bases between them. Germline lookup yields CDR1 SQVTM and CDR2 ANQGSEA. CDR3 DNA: TGCAGCGTTGAGATTGGCAGGAGGGGCACTGAAGCTTTCTTT. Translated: CSVEIGRRGTEAFF.

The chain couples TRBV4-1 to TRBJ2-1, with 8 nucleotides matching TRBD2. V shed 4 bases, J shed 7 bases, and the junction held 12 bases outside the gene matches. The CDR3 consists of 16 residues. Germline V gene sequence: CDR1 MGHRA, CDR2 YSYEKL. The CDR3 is CASSPPSSGSSNEQFF. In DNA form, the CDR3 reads TGCGCCAGCAGCCCCCCCTCCAGCGGGAGCTCGAATGAGCAGTTCTTC.

CDR3 sequence (DNA): TGTGCCAGCAGTTACGCGGCAGATAGGGACAATGAGCAGTTCTTC. Residues: CASSYAADRDNEQFF. The chain couples TRBV6-5 to TRBJ2-1; D uncertain. The germline gives CDR1 MNHEY, CDR2 SVGAGI. V was trimmed by 2 bases and J by 5 bases, leaving 13 bases between them. This CDR3 is built from 15 residues.

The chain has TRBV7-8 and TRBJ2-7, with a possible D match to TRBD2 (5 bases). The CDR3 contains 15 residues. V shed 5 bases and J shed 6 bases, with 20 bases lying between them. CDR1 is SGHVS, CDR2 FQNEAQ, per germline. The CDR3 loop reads CASSPGLALKGEQYF. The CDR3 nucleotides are TGTGCCAGCAGCCCCGGGCTAGCCCTGAAGGGCGAGCAGTACTTC.

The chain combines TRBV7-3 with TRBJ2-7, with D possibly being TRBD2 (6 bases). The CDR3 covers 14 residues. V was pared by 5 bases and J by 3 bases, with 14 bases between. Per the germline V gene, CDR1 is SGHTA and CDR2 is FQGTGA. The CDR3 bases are TGTGCCAGCAGCCCCAGGAGGGGAGGCTACGAGCAGTACTTC. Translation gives CASSPRRGGYEQYF.